One and the same sample provided the 3 T cell receptor beta chains below, sequenced in a study of blood T cell repertoires in COVID-19. Profiling relied on immunoSEQ multiplex PCR, and the TCRdb table lists in-frame clones only, not all of them. The sample yields about 190,000 clones, roughly 87% seen once. The sample was peripheral blood. These receptors came from a woman aged 35 to 49 with acute or convalescent COVID-19.

The gene calls are TRBV28 and TRBJ2-7, with a tentative D call TRBD2 (7 bases). Per the germline V gene, CDR1 is MDHEN and CDR2 is SYDVKM. The CDR3 covers 13 residues. Trimming took 5 bases from V and 4 from J, leaving 12 bases between them. The CDR3 here is CASSGGARYEQYF. DNA for the CDR3: TGTGCCAGCAGTGGGGGGGCGCGGTACGAGCAGTACTTC.

This chain uses TRBV18 with TRBJ2-5; TRBD1 aligns across 10 bases. In germline, CDR1 is KGHSH, CDR2 LQKENI. V lost 0 bases, J lost 5 bases, and 0 bases stayed unmatched. The length of the CDR3 is 14 residues. CDR3 in amino acids: CASSPPGQGETQYF. CDR3 sequence (DNA): TGTGCCAGCTCACCACCGGGACAGGGGGAGACCCAGTACTTC.

This clone was counted a single time. V gene TRBV18 combines with J gene TRBJ1-1; TRBD1 matches 7 bases. There are 14 residues in the CDR3. CDR1 and CDR2 (germline): KGHSH, LQKENI. V lost 6 bases to trimming and J lost 6 bases; unmatched junction nucleotides: 10. The CDR3 spells CASSQDRALPEAFF. The CDR3 coding sequence is TGTGCCAGCTCTCAAGACAGGGCGCTTCCTGAAGCTTTCTTT.